The T cell receptor (beta chain) described here comes from a study of T cell changes during pregnancy in multiple sclerosis. V trimming: 2 bases; J trimming: 7 bases; junction bases outside the gene matches: 3. The CDR3 spans 13 residues. In germline, CDR1 is SQVTM, CDR2 ANQGSEA. Assay used: immunoSEQ multiplex PCR; TCRdb lists only in-frame clones, some missing. This table holds nearly 40,000 clones, roughly 92% found once. Specimen: CD4+ T cells from peripheral blood mononuclear cells, collected before pregnancy. The TCR was taken from a female donor with multiple sclerosis, enrolled in a pregnancy study. The chain uses TRBV29-1 and TRBJ2-4; TRBD1 matches 9 bases. CDR3 in amino acids: CSVERQGGNIQYF. The CDR3 DNA follows: TGCAGCGTTGAAAGACAGGGGGGGAACATTCAGTACTTC.